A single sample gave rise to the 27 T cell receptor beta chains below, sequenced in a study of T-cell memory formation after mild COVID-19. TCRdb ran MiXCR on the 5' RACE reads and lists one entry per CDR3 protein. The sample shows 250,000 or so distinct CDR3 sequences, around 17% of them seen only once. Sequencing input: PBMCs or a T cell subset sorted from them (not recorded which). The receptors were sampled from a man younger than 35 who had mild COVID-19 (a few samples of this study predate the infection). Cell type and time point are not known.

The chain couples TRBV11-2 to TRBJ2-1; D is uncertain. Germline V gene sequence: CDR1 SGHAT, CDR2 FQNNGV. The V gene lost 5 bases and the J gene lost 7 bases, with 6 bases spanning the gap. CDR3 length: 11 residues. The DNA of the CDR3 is TGTGCCAGCAGCATTACAAATGAGCAGTTCTTC. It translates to CASSITNEQFF.

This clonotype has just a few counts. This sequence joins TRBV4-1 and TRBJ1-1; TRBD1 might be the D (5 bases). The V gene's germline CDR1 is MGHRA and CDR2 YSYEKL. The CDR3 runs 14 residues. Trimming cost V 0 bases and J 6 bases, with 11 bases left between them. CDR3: CASSQDLGVAEAFF. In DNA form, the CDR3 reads TGCGCCAGCAGCCAAGATCTGGGGGTTGCTGAAGCTTTCTTT.

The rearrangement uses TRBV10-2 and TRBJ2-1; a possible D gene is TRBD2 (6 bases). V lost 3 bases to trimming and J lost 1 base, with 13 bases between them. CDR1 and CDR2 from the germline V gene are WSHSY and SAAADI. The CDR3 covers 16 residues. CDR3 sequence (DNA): TGCGCCAGCAGTGATGGGGCGGGGTCTTCCTACAATGAGCAGTTCTTC. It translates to CASSDGAGSSYNEQFF.

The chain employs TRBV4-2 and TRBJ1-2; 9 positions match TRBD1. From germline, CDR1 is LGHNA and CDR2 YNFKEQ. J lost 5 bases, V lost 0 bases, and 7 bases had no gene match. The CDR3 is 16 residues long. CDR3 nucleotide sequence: TGTGCCAGCAGCCAAGAGACGGGACAGGGTTGGTATGGCTACACCTTC. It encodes CASSQETGQGWYGYTF.

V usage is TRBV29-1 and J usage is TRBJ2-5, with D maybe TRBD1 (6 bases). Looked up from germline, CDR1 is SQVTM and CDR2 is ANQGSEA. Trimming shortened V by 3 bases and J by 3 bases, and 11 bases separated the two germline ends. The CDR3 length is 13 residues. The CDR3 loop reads CSVDRGLEETQYF. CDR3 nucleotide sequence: TGCAGCGTTGACAGGGGATTGGAAGAGACCCAGTACTTC.

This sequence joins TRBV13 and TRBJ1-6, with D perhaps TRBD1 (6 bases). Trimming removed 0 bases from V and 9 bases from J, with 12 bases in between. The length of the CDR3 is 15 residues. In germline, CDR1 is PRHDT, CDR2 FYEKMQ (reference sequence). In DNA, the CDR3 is TGTGCCAGCAGCTTAGGGGGGGCGAGAATTTCACCCCTCCACTTT. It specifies CASSLGGARISPLHF.

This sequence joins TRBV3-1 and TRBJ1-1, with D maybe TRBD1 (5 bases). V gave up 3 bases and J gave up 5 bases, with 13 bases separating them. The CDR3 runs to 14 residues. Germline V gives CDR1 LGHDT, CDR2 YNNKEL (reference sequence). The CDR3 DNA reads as TGTGCCAGCAGCCATTCAGCAGGGAGGACTGAAGCTTTCTTT. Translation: CASSHSAGRTEAFF.

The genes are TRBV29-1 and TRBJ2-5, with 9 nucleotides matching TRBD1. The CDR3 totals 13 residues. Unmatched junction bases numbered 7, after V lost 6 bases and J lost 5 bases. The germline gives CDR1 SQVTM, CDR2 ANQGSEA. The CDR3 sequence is CSVGTGLRETQYF. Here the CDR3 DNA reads TGCAGCGTGGGGACAGGGTTGAGGGAGACCCAGTACTTC.

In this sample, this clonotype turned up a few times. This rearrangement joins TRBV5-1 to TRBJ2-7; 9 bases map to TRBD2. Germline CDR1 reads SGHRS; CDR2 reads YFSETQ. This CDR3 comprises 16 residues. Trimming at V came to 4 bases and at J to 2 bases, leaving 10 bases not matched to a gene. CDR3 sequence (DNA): TGCGCCAGCAGCCCTGTGGAGCGGGGGGCCGCCTACGAGCAGTACTTC. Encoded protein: CASSPVERGAAYEQYF.

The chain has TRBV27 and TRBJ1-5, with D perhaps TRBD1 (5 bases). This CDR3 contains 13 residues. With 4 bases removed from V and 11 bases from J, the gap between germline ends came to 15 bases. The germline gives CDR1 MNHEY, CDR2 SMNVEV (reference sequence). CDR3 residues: CASSWGPSRAQHF. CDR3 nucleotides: TGTGCCAGCAGTTGGGGCCCGTCAAGAGCCCAGCATTTT.

CDR3 sequence (DNA): TGTGCCAGCACCGGATATGGGCGGGGGATCTCCTACGAGCAGTACTTC. Amino acid sequence: CASTGYGRGISYEQYF. The rearrangement uses TRBV11-2 and TRBJ2-7; 7 nucleotides align to TRBD2. CDR3 length: 16 residues. After removal of 7 bases from V and 0 bases from J, the junction contained 12 bases not matched to a gene. Germline CDR1 is SGHAT and CDR2 is FQNNGV.

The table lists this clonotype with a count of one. The CDR3 DNA is TGTGCCAGCAGCTCCGAGACACAATCCGGGGGGTCGCGACAGGTTCTAGCGATGGAGACCCAGTACTTC. Its protein product is CASSSETQSGGSRQVLAMETQYF. The genes are TRBV11-2 and TRBJ2-5; TRBD2 might be the D (7 bases). This CDR3 has 23 amino acids. Looked up from germline, CDR1 is SGHAT and CDR2 is FQNNGV. The ends were cut back, 4 bases at V and 5 bases at J, with 41 bases in the middle. The variable domain in full, with the rest retrieved from reference TRBV11-2 and TRBJ2-5, is EAGVAQSPRYKIIEKRQSVAFWCNPISGHATLYWYQQILGQGPKLLIQFQNNGVVDDSQLPKDRFSAERLKGVDSTLKIQPAKLEDSAVYLCASSSETQSGGSRQVLAMETQYFGPGTRLLVL.

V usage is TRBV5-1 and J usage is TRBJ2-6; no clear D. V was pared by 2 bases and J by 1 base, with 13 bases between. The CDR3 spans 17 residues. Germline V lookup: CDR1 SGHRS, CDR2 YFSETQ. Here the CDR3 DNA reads TGCGCCAGCAGCTTTCAATACAAGGATTCTGGGGCCAACGTCCTGACTTTC. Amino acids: CASSFQYKDSGANVLTF.

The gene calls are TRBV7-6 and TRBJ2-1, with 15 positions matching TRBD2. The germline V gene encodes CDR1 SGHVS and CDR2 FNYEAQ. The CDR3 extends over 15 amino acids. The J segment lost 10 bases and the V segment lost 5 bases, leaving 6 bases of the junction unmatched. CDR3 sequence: CASSPGLAGGDEQFF. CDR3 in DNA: TGTGCCAGCAGCCCGGGACTAGCGGGGGGAGACGAGCAGTTCTTC. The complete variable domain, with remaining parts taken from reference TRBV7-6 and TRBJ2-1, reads GAGVSQSPRYKVTKRGQDVALRCDPISGHVSLYWYRQALGQGPEFLTYFNYEAQQDKSGLPNDRFSAERPEGSISTLTIQRTEQRDSAMYRCASSPGLAGGDEQFFGPGTRLTVL.

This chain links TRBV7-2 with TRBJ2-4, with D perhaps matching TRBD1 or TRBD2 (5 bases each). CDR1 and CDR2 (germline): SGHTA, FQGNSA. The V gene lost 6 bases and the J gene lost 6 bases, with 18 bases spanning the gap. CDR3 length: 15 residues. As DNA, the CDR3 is TGTGCCAGCAGAACGGTGGGGACGAGGAGAAACATTCAGTACTTC. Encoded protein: CASRTVGTRRNIQYF.

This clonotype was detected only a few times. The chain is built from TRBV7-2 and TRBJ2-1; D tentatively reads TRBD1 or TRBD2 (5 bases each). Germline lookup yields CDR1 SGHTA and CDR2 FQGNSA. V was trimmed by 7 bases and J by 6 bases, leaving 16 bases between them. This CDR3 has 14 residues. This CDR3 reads CASTGTAASNEQFF. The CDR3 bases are TGTGCCAGCACCGGGACCGCTGCGAGCAATGAGCAGTTCTTC.

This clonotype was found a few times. The CDR3 DNA reads as TGTGCCAGCTGGCCGGAGGTGGGGAACACTGAAGCTTTCTTT. The encoded protein is CASWPEVGNTEAFF. The gene calls are TRBV6-5 and TRBJ1-1; D unclear. CDR1 and CDR2 (germline): MNHEY, SVGAGI. V lost 8 bases and J 1 base, leaving 14 bases between the germline ends. CDR3 size: 14 residues.

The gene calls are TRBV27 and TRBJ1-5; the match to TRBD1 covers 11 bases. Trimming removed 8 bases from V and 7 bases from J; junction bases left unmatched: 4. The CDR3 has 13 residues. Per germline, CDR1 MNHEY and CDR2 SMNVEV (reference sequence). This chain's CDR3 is CASGQGAKQPQHF. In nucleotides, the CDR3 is TGTGCCAGCGGACAGGGGGCAAAGCAGCCCCAGCATTTT.

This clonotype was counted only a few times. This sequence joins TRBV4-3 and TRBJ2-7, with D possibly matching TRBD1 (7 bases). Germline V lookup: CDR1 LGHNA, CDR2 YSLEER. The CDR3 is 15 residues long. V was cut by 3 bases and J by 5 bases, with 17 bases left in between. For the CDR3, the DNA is TGCGCCAGCAGCCAGGAGGAGGGGGCGAAGGACGAGCAGTACTTC. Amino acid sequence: CASSQEEGAKDEQYF.

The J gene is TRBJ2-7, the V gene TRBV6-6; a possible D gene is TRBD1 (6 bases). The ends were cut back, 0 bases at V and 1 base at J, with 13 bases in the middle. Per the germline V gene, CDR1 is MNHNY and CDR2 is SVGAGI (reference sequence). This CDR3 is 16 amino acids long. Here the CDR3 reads CASSYSMGDTSYEQYF. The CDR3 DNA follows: TGTGCCAGCAGTTACTCGATGGGGGACACGTCCTACGAGCAGTACTTC.

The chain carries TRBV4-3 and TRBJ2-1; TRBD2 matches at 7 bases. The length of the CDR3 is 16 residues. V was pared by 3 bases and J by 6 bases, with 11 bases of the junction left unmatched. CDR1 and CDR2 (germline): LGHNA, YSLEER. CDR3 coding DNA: TGCGCCAGCAGCCAGGCAGCGGGGCGTGGGTTCAATGAGCAGTTCTTC. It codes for CASSQAAGRGFNEQFF.

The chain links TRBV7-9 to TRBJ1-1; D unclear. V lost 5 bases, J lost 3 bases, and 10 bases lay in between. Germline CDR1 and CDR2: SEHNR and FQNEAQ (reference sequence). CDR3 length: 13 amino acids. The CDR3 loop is CASSEYKDTEAFF. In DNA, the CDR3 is TGTGCCAGCAGCGAATACAAGGACACTGAAGCTTTCTTT.

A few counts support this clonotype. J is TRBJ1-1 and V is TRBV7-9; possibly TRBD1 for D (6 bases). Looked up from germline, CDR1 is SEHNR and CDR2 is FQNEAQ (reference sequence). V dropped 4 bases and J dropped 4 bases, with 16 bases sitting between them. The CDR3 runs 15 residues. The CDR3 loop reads CASSSNREVLTEAFF. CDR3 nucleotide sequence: TGTGCCAGCAGCTCCAACAGGGAAGTACTCACTGAAGCTTTCTTT. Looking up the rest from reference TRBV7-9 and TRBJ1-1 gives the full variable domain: DTGVSQNPRHKITKRGQNVTFRCDPISEHNRLYWYRQTLGQGPEFLTYFQNEAQLEKSRLLSDRFSAERPKGSFSTLEIQRTEQGDSAMYLCASSSNREVLTEAFFGQGTRLTVV.

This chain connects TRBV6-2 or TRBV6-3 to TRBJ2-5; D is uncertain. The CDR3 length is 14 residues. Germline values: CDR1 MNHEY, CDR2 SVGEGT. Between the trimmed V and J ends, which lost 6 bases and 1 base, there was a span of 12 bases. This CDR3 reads CASRLNTGQETQYF. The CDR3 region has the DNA TGTGCCAGCAGATTGAACACGGGCCAAGAGACCCAGTACTTC.

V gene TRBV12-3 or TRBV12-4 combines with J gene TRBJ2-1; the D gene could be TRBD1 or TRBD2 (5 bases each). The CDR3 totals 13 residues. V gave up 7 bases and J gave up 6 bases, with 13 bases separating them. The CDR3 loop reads CASTQGPPNEQFF. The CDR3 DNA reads TGTGCCAGCACCCAGGGACCGCCCAATGAGCAGTTCTTC.

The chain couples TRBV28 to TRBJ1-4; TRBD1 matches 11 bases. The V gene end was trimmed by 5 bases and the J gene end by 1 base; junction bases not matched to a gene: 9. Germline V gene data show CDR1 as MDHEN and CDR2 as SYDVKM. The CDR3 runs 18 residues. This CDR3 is CASSRTGGAYQTNEKLFF. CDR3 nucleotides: TGTGCCAGCAGTCGGACAGGGGGCGCGTACCAAACTAATGAAAAACTGTTTTTT.

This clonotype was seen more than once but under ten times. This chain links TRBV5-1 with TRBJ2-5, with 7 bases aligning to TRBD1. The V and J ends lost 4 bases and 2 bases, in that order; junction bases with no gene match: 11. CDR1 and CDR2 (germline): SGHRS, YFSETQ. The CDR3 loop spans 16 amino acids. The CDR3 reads CASSPYRGSWQETQYF. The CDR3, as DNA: TGCGCCAGCAGCCCTTACAGGGGAAGTTGGCAAGAGACCCAGTACTTC. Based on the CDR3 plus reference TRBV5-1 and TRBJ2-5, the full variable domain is KAGVTQTPRYLIKTRGQQVTLSCSPISGHRSVSWYQQTPGQGLQFLFEYFSETQRNKGNFPGRFSGRQFSNSRSEMNVSTLELGDSALYLCASSPYRGSWQETQYFGPGTRLLVL.